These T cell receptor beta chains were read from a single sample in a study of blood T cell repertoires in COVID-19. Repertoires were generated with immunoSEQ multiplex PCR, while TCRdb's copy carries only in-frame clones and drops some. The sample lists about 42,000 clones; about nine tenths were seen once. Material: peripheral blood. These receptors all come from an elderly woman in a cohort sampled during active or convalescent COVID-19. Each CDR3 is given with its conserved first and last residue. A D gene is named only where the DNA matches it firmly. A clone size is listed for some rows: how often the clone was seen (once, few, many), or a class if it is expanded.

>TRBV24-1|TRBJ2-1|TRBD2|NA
TGTGCCACCAGTTCTTCTGTTAGCGCGGGGGGAAACAATGAGCAGTTCTTC
CATSSSVSAGGNNEQFF
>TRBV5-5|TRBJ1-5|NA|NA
TGTGCCAGCAGCCCGGGACTGTTTCCTCAGCCCCAGCATTTT
CASSPGLFPQPQHF
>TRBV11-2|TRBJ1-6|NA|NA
TGTGCCAGCAGCCCCCCCAGGGCCAACTATAATTCACCCCTCCACTTT
CASSPPRANYNSPLHF
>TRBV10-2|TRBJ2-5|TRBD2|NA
TGCGCCAGCTCACGGGGGGGCGGTGTGAAGACCCAGTACTTC
CASSRGGGVKTQYF
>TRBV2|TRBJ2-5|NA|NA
TGTGCCAGCAGTGAATCGCCCGGGTTGGGAGAGACCCAGTACTTC
CASSESPGLGETQYF
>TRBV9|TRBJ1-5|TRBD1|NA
TGTGCCAGCAGTCCGGGACAGAGCAATCAGCCCCAGCATTTT
CASSPGQSNQPQHF
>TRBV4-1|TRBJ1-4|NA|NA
TGCGCCAGCAGCCAGGGGGGGATTAATGAAAAACTGTTTTTT
CASSQGGINEKLFF
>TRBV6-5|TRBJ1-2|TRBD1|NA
TGTGCCAGCAGTTCCCTAACAGGGGGCCAAGGCTACACCTTC
CASSSLTGGQGYTF
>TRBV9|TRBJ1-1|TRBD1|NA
TGTGCCAGCAGCTTGACAGGGGGCGTGAGCACTGAAGCTTTCTTT
CASSLTGGVSTEAFF
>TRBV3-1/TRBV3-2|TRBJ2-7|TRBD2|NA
TGTGCCAGCAGCCAATTAGCGGGAGTGGACGAGCAGTACTTC
CASSQLAGVDEQYF
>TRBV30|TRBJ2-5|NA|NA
TGTGCCTGGAGTGACCAGCTCTCGGGGACCCAGTACTTC
CAWSDQLSGTQYF
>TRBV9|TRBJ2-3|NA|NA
TGTGCCAGCAGCGTAGATGGGGCAGGGGGCACAGATACGCAGTATTTT
CASSVDGAGGTDTQYF
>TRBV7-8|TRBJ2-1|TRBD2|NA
TGTGCCAGCAGCTTGTCGAGCGGGATTATAGGTGAGCAGTTCTTC
CASSLSSGIIGEQFF
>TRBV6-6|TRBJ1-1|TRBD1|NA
TGTGCCACTCGCACAGGGGACACTGAAGCTTTCTTT
CATRTGDTEAFF
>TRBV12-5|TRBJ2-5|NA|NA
TGTGCTAGTGGTGCCGACCGGGGGGAGACCCAGTACTTC
CASGADRGETQYF
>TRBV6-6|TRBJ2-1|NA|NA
TGTGCCAGCAGTTCACCCAGGGGTTCAGTGGGCAATGAGCAGTTCTTC
CASSSPRGSVGNEQFF
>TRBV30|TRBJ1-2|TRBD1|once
TGTGCCTGGGGTCCCGGGACAGGGTTCTCTGGCTACACCTTC
CAWGPGTGFSGYTF
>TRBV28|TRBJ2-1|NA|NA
TGTGCCAGCAGTCTGGACGGCGGGGGCGTCCACAATGAGCAGTTCTTC
CASSLDGGGVHNEQFF
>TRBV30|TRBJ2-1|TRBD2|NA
TGTGCCTGGACCCCACTAGCGGGGCTCTACAATGAGCAGTTCTTC
CAWTPLAGLYNEQFF
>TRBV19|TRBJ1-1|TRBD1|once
TGTGCCAGTAGTTCCACTGGACAGGGGCTGAACACTGAAGCTTTCTTT
CASSSTGQGLNTEAFF
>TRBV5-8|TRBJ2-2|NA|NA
TGTGCCAGCAGCTTGTGGTGGGGACTGGAAAACACCGGGGAGCTGTTTTTT
CASSLWWGLENTGELFF
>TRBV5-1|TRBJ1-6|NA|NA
TGCGCCAGCAGCTTGGGACAGCATCGTAATTCACCCCTCCACTTT
CASSLGQHRNSPLHF
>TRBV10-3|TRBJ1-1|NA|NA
TGTGCCATCAGTTATGAGGGACAGAACACTGAAGCTTTCTTT
CAISYEGQNTEAFF
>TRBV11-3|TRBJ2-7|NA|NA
TGTGCCAGCAGCCCCTCCCAGGGTAGATCCTACGAGCAGTACTTC
CASSPSQGRSYEQYF
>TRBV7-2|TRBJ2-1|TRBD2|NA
TGTGCCAGCCGGGCGGGAGGGGGGTCCTACAATGAGCAGTTCTTC
CASRAGGGSYNEQFF
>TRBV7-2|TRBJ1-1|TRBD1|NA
TGTGCCAGCAGAAAGGACAGGGCAATGACTGAAGCTTTCTTT
CASRKDRAMTEAFF
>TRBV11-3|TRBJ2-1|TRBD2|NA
TGTGCCAGCAGCTTGGGCGGGAGGGCCGCTAATGAGCAGTTCTTC
CASSLGGRAANEQFF
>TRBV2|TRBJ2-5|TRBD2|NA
TGTGCCAGCAGTCGGGACTACGCCCAAGAGACCCAGTACTTC
CASSRDYAQETQYF
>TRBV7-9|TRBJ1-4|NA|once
TGTGCCAGCAGACCCCCGCGGACAAGAAATGAAAAACTGTTTTTT
CASRPPRTRNEKLFF
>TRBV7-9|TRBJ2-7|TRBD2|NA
TGTGCCAGCAGCCCTTCGGGACTAGCAAGGTACGAGCAGTACTTC
CASSPSGLARYEQYF
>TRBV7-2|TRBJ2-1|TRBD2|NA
TGTGCCAGCAGCAGCCGTGGGACTAGCGTCCACAATGAGCAGTTCTTC
CASSSRGTSVHNEQFF
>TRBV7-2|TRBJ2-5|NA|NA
TGTGCCAGCAGCTTATTGGGCGTTTCCGTTAGGGGCGAGACCCAGTACTTC
CASSLLGVSVRGETQYF
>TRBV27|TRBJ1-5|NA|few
TGTGCCAGCAGTTTTGATGCCTATAGCAATCAGCCCCAGCATTTT
CASSFDAYSNQPQHF
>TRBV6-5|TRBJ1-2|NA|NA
TGTGCCAGCAGAAAAGACAGATATGGCTACACCTTC
CASRKDRYGYTF
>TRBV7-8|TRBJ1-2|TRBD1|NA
TGTGCCAGCAGCTCACACACAGGGGCGGATAACTATGGCTACACCTTC
CASSSHTGADNYGYTF
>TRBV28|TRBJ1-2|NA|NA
TGTGCCAGCAGTTCATCGGACAGTTACGGCTATGGCTACACCTTC
CASSSSDSYGYGYTF
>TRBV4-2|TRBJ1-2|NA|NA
TGTGCCAGCAGCCAAGTAACAGGGTGGGACCCGTATGGCTACACCTTC
CASSQVTGWDPYGYTF
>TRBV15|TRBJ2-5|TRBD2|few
TGTGCCACCAGCAGAGGGCCTAGCGGGGCGGAGACCCAGTACTTC
CATSRGPSGAETQYF
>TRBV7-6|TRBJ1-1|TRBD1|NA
TGTGCCAGCAGCTTAGTTTTGTGGCAGGGGGTTCGGAACACTGAAGCTTTCTTT
CASSLVLWQGVRNTEAFF
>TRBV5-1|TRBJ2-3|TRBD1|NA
TGCGCCAGCAGCTCGGACAGGAACACAGATACGCAGTATTTT
CASSSDRNTDTQYF
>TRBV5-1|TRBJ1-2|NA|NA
TGCGCCAGCAGCTTGTCACAGGAGTATGGCTACACCTTC
CASSLSQEYGYTF
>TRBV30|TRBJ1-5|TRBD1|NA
TGTGCCTGGAGTGTGGACAGGTACAATCAGCCCCAGCATTTT
CAWSVDRYNQPQHF
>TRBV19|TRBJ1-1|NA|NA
TGTGCCAGTAGTATCTGGGCGGACAGTAACACTGAAGCTTTCTTT
CASSIWADSNTEAFF
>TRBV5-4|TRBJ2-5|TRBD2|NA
TGTGCCAGCAGTTCTAGCGGGGGGGCTTTTCAAGAGACCCAGTACTTC
CASSSSGGAFQETQYF
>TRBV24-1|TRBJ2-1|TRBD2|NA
TGTGCCACCAGTGACCATAGACTAGCGGGAGGGCGGGTCTACAATGAGCAGTTCTTC
CATSDHRLAGGRVYNEQFF
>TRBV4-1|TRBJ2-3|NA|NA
TGCGCCAGCAGCCAAGACGGGGGGCGATGGACAGATACGCAGTATTTT
CASSQDGGRWTDTQYF
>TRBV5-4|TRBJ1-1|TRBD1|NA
TGTGCCAGCAGCTTGGCCGGGACAGAGAACACTGAAGCTTTCTTT
CASSLAGTENTEAFF
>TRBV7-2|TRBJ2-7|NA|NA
TGTGCCAGCAGCTTATATACCCAGGGGAGTGAGCAGTACTTC
CASSLYTQGSEQYF
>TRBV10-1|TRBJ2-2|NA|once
TGCGCCAGCAGTGAGTCGAGTCGAACAGCGGAGCTGTTTTTT
CASSESSRTAELFF
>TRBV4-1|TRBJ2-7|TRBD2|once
TGCGCCAGCAGCCAAGAGTCGGGGGGTCCTCGCTCCTACGAGCAGTACTTC
CASSQESGGPRSYEQYF
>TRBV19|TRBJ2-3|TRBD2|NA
TGTGCCAGTAGTATATTTGGCACTAGCGGGGGGGCCGGAACAGATACGCAGTATTTT
CASSIFGTSGGAGTDTQYF
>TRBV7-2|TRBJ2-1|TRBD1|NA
TGTGCCAGCAGCGCGGACAGGGGGTTGTACAATGAGCAGTTCTTC
CASSADRGLYNEQFF
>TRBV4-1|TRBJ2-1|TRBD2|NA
TGCGCCAGCAGCCACCCCACTAGCGGGAGTACCAGTGAGCAGTTCTTC
CASSHPTSGSTSEQFF